This T cell receptor beta chain was sequenced during a study of T cells after yellow fever vaccination. In the study overall: Preparation of the low-cell-number fractions used SMART-Seq v4 Ultra Low Input. Study findings and constraints: Within FACS-sorted repertoires, abundant clonotypes contaminating from the bulk population could be present.

In this sample, this clonotype turned up many times. Its matching antigen is unknown. TCRdb itself ran the 5' RACE reads through MiXCR, one entry per CDR3 protein. The sample consists of 150,000 to 200,000 distinct CDR3 sequences, approximately 6.2% of them appearing once. V was trimmed by 2 bases and J by 12 bases, leaving 10 bases between them. This CDR3 has 11 residues. The TCR originated in a man in his late teens or twenties who received the YFV17D yellow fever vaccine. The sequenced sample was CD4+ T cells sorted from PBMCs, obtained on the day of the first yellow fever vaccination. The chain has TRBV12-3 or TRBV12-4 and TRBJ1-1; D is unclear. The CDR3 loop reads CASSLRLATFF. In DNA, the CDR3 is TGTGCCAGCAGTTTACGGCTCGCGACTTTCTTT.